This T cell receptor (beta chain) comes out of a study of blood T cell repertoires in COVID-19. TCRdb's copy holds only in-frame clones and misses some; the assay was immunoSEQ multiplex PCR. The repertoire holds around 58,000 clones, with roughly 85% as singletons. Trimming left V 0 bases short and J 4 bases short, with 10 bases between. From germline, CDR1 is SGDLS and CDR2 YYNGEE. The CDR3 runs to 15 residues. In its sample, this clone was seen a few times. The V gene is TRBV9, the J gene TRBJ2-2; no firm D call. Material: peripheral blood. The sequence derives from a human donor in a cohort sampled during active COVID-19. DNA for the CDR3: TGTGCCAGCAGCGTAGTGTCGAGTGGCACCGGGGAGCTGTTTTTT. It codes for CASSVVSSGTGELFF.